This T cell receptor (beta chain) comes out of a study of circulating CD8 cells and anti-PD-1 response in melanoma. Study-wide results and limits: Clonotype sharing was highest between DPOS and TIGIT subsets.

The germline V gene has CDR1 SQVTM and CDR2 ANQGSEA. V lost 6 bases to trimming and J lost 5 bases; unmatched junction nucleotides: 7. CDR3 length: 14 residues. By proportion, this clonotype is medium-sized. Its antigen is still unknown. Four subsets defined by PD-1 and/or TIGIT were sorted from live CD3+CD8+TCRalphabeta+ cells. Using around 15 ng of total RNA, TCR libraries were made with the QIAseq Immune Repertoire TCR panel. TCRdb passed the reads through MiXCR, listing each CDR3 protein once. Of several hundred distinct CDR3 sequences listed, about 5.2% are singletons. This chain joins TRBV29-1 and TRBJ2-1; 10 bases align to TRBD2. The source was CD8+ T cells from PBMCs, collected at baseline or after one month of anti-PD-1 therapy (not recorded which). This TCR came from a human donor with melanoma. The CDR3 region has the DNA TGCAGCGTCGGTAGCGGGGGGTGGGACAATGAGCAGTTCTTC. Protein product: CSVGSGGWDNEQFF.